These 11 T cell receptor beta chains share one sample of origin, sequenced in a study of T cell responses to AZD1222 COVID-19 vaccine. Data came from immunoSEQ multiplex PCR; TCRdb stores just in-frame clones and leaves some out. The sample yields over 95,000 clones, around nine tenths seen once. The material was peripheral blood, obtained on day 0 of AZD1222 vaccination. The receptors shown here come from an adult in good health.

The chain couples TRBV4-2 to TRBJ2-2, with a possible D match to TRBD2 (5 bases). This CDR3 region has 15 residues. V was pared by 1 base and J by 3 bases, with 9 bases between. CDR1 is LGHNA, CDR2 YNFKEQ, per germline. The CDR3 DNA is TGTGCCAGCAGCCAAGGGGAGCGTGACACCGGGGAGCTGTTTTTT. Its protein is CASSQGERDTGELFF.

The V call is TRBV3-1 (or the pseudogene TRBV3-2), the J call TRBJ2-7; 8 bases agree with TRBD2. The CDR3 is 13 residues long. V lost 4 bases and J lost 3; bases outside the gene matches: 2. Germline CDR1 is LGHDT and CDR2 is YNNKEL (reference sequence). This CDR3 reads CASSPGGSYEQYF. CDR3 DNA: TGTGCCAGCAGCCCGGGGGGGAGCTACGAGCAGTACTTC.

This rearrangement joins TRBV11-2 to TRBJ2-3; no clear D gene. Germline lookup yields CDR1 SGHAT and CDR2 FQNNGV. V shed 1 base and J shed 0 bases, with 11 bases lying between them. CDR3 length: 16 amino acids. CDR3 amino acids: CASSLGSGFSTDTQYF. The DNA of the CDR3 is TGTGCCAGCAGCTTAGGTTCCGGTTTTAGCACAGATACGCAGTATTTT.

The chain is built from TRBV6-2 or TRBV6-3 and TRBJ2-5, with D possibly matching TRBD2 (6 bases). Per germline, CDR1 MNHEY and CDR2 SVGEGT. The V end lost 0 bases, the J end lost 1 base, and 12 bases lay between the germline ends. The CDR3 consists of 16 residues. In DNA, the CDR3 is TGTGCCAGCAGTTACTCGACGGGGGATATCCAAGAGACCCAGTACTTC. This encodes CASSYSTGDIQETQYF.

Only one count was recorded for this clone. V gene TRBV7-2 combines with J gene TRBJ1-1, with D uncertain. CDR1 SGHTA and CDR2 FQGNSA come from the germline V gene. Trimming shortened V by 1 base and J by 6 bases, and 12 bases separated the two germline ends. This CDR3 is built from 14 residues. The CDR3 DNA reads TGTGCCAGCAGCTTAGAGGGAACTAATTCTGAAGCTTTCTTT. It is translated as CASSLEGTNSEAFF. Supplemented by reference TRBV7-2 and TRBJ1-1, the full variable domain reads GAGVSQSPSNKVTEKGKDVELRCDPISGHTALYWYRQSLGQGLEFLIYFQGNSAPDKSGLPSDRFSAERTGGSVSTLTIQRTQQEDSAVYLCASSLEGTNSEAFFGQGTRLTVV.

The chain has TRBV28 and TRBJ1-4; D gene ambiguous. This CDR3 region has 15 residues. The V end lost 6 bases, the J end lost 2 bases, and 13 bases lay between the germline ends. In germline, CDR1 is MDHEN, CDR2 SYDVKM. The CDR3 nucleotides are TGTGCCAGCAGCGGGATAGGGCGGACTAATGAAAAACTGTTTTTT. Protein: CASSGIGRTNEKLFF.

The chain uses TRBV18 and TRBJ1-4; TRBD1 is a possible D gene (5 bases). The CDR3 extends over 14 amino acids. Trimming removed 3 bases at V and 6 bases at J, with 11 bases between. Germline CDR1 KGHSH, CDR2 LQKENI. The CDR3 sequence: CASSPGPGDEKLFF. In DNA, the CDR3 is TGTGCCAGCTCACCGGGGCCCGGGGATGAAAAACTGTTTTTT.

The chain carries TRBV5-1 and TRBJ2-5; 12 nucleotides line up with TRBD1. CDR1 is SGHRS and CDR2 is YFSETQ in the germline V gene. This CDR3 comprises 15 residues. Germline trimming cut 4 bases from V and 5 bases from J; bases unmatched to any gene: 6. CDR3 DNA: TGCGCCAGCAGCGGCGGGACAGGGGGCGTGGAGACCCAGTACTTC. It yields the protein CASSGGTGGVETQYF.

J is TRBJ2-1 and V is TRBV5-1; D gene ambiguous. With 4 bases removed from V and 5 bases from J, the gap between germline ends came to 4 bases. The CDR3 is made up of 11 amino acids. In germline, CDR1 is SGHRS, CDR2 YFSETQ. CDR3 nucleotide sequence: TGCGCCAGCAGCCGGGACAATGAGCAGTTCTTC. Translating it yields CASSRDNEQFF.

V is TRBV5-1 and J is TRBJ2-7, with 7 bases matching TRBD1. Germline loops: CDR1 SGHRS, CDR2 YFSETQ. This CDR3 is 14 amino acids long. Losses at the gene ends were 0 bases for V and 2 bases for J; bases not matched to a gene: 2. The CDR3 nucleotides read TGCGCCAGCAGCTTGGAGGGGGCGGCCTACGAGCAGTACTTC. This gives the protein CASSLEGAAYEQYF.

CDR3 amino acids: CSASGHGHDTEAFF. The DNA of the CDR3 is TGCAGTGCTAGTGGACACGGCCACGACACTGAAGCTTTCTTT. V gene TRBV20-1 combines with J gene TRBJ1-1; D is possibly TRBD1 (5 bases). With 3 bases removed from V and 3 bases from J, the gap between germline ends came to 14 bases. Germline CDR1 is DFQATT and CDR2 is SNEGSKA (reference sequence). CDR3 size: 14 residues.